This TCR beta chain was observed in a study of beta chain features in type 1 diabetes. At the level of the study: Age and gender were similar between patients and healthy donors, as were cell yields. Study results and caveats: These data did not resolve whether HLA type affects TCRB rearrangement.

One heparinised blood draw, averaging about 0.11 L, came from each donor. The study reverse transcribed the entire isolated RNA, so it sequenced expressed TCRB transcripts. Profiling relied on immunoSEQ multiplex PCR, and the TCRdb table lists in-frame clones only, not all of them. The sample shows fewer than 650,000 clones, roughly a sixth of them seen only once. This CDR3 is 15 amino acids long. Germline CDR1 reads WSHSY; CDR2 reads SAAADI. Trimming at V came to 8 bases and at J to 1 base, leaving 7 bases not matched to a gene. Concerning this clone itself: Its antigen is currently unknown.

This chain links TRBV10-2 with TRBJ1-2; 10 positions agree with TRBD1. Sequencing was performed on naive CD4+ T cells from blood. The receptor's source is a man aged 18 to 29 in good health. CDR3 nucleotide sequence: TGCGCCAGCCTACCCGGGACAGGGGTTAACTATGGCTACACCTTC. It specifies CASLPGTGVNYGYTF.